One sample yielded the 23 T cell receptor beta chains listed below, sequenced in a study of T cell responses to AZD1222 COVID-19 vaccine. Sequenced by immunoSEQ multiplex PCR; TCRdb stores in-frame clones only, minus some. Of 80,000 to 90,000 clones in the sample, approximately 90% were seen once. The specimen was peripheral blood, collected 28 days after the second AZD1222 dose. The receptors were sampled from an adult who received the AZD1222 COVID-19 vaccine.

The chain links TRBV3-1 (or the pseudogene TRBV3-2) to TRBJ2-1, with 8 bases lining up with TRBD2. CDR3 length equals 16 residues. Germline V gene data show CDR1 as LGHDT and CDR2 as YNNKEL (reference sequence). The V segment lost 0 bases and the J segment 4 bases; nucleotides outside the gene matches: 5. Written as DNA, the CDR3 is TGTGCCAGCAGCCAAGATGACAGCGGGGGATACAATGAGCAGTTCTTC. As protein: CASSQDDSGGYNEQFF.

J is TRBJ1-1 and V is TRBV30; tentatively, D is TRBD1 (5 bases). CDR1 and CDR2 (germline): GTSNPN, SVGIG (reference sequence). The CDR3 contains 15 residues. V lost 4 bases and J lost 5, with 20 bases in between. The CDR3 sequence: CAWNSPGGRGTEAFF. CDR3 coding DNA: TGTGCCTGGAATTCTCCTGGAGGGCGGGGGACTGAAGCTTTCTTT.

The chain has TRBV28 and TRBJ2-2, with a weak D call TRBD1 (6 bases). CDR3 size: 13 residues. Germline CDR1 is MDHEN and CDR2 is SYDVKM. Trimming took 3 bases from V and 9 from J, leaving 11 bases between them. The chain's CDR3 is CASSFRTGRELFF. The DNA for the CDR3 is TGTGCCAGCAGTTTTCGAACAGGGCGGGAGCTGTTTTTT.

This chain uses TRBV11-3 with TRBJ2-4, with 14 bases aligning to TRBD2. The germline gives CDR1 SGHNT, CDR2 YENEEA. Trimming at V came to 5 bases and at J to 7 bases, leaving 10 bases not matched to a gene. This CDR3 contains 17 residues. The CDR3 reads CASSPGTSGGKGNIQYF. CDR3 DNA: TGTGCCAGCAGCCCCGGGACTAGCGGGGGCAAGGGGAACATTCAGTACTTC.

The CDR3 reads CASSQGQNTGELFF. DNA of the CDR3: TGTGCCAGCAGCCAGGGACAGAACACCGGGGAGCTGTTTTTT. This rearrangement joins TRBV3-1 (or the pseudogene TRBV3-2) to TRBJ2-2, with a possible D match to TRBD1 (6 bases). Germline CDR1 and CDR2: LGHDT and YNNKEL (reference sequence). Trimming pared 3 bases from V and 1 base from J, leaving 6 bases between. CDR3 length: 14 amino acids.

The CDR3 region has the DNA TGTGCCAGCAGAGACAGGGGAAGCACAGATACGCAGTATTTT. Protein: CASRDRGSTDTQYF. This chain joins TRBV5-6 and TRBJ2-3; 8 positions agree with TRBD1. The CDR3 loop spans 14 amino acids. Germline values: CDR1 SGHDT, CDR2 YYEEEE. After removal of 5 bases from V and 0 bases from J, the junction contained 2 bases not matched to a gene.

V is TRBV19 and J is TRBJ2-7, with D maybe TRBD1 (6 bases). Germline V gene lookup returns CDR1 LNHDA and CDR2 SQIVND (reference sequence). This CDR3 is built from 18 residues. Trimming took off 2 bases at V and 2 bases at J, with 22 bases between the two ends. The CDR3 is CASSIQSFGQSQTYEQYF. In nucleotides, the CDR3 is TGTGCCAGTAGTATACAATCGTTTGGACAGTCTCAAACCTACGAGCAGTACTTC.

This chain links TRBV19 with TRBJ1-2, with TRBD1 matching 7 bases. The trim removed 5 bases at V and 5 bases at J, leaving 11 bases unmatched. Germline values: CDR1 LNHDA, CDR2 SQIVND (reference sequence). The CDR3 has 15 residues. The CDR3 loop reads CASSSGQARTYGYTF. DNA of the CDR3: TGTGCCAGTAGTTCCGGACAGGCTAGAACTTATGGCTACACCTTC.

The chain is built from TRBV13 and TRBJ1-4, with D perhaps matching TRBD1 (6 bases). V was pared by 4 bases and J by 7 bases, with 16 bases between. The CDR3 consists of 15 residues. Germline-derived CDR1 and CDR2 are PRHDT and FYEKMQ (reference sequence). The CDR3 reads CASSSWSGAGEKLFF. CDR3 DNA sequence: TGTGCCAGCAGCTCCTGGTCGGGGGCGGGTGAAAAACTGTTTTTT.

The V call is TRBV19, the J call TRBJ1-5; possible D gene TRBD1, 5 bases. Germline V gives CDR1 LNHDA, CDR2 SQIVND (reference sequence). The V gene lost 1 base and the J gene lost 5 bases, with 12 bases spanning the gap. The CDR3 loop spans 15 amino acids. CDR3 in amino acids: CASSIVAGSHQPQHF. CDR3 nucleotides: TGTGCCAGTAGTATAGTTGCAGGGTCCCATCAGCCCCAGCATTTT.

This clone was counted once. The CDR3 DNA follows: TGTGCCAGTAGCCCCAGGGGGGCCCAAGAGACCCAGTACTTC. It is translated as CASSPRGAQETQYF. This chain uses TRBV19 with TRBJ2-5, with a weak D call TRBD1 (7 bases). CDR3 length: 14 residues. Deletions cut 6 bases from V and 1 base from J, with 12 bases between. Germline lookup yields CDR1 LNHDA and CDR2 SQIVND (reference sequence).

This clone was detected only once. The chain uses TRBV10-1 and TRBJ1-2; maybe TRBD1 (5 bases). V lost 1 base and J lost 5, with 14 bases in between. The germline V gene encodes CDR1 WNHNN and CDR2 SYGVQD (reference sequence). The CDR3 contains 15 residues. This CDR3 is CASSELDGRGYGYTF. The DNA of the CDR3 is TGCGCCAGCAGTGAGTTGGACGGGAGGGGTTATGGCTACACCTTC.

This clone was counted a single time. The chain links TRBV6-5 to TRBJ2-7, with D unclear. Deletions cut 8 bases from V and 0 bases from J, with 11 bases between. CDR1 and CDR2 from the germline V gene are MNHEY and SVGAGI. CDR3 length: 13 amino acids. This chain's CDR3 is CASLDRFSYEQYF. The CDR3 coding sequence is TGTGCCAGCCTCGACCGTTTCTCCTACGAGCAGTACTTC.

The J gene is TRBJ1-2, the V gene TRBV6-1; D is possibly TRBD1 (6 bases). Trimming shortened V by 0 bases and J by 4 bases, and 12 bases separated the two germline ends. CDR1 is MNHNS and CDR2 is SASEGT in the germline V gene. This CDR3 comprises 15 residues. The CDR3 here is CASSEAGGVGYGYTF. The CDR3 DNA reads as TGTGCCAGCAGTGAAGCGGGGGGCGTGGGCTATGGCTACACCTTC.

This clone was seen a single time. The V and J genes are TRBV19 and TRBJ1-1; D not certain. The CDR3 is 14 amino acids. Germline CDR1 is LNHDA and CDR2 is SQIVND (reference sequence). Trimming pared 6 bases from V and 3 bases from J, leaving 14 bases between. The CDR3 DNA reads TGTGCCAGTAGCCTCATAGGGATTGACACTGAAGCTTTCTTT. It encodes CASSLIGIDTEAFF.

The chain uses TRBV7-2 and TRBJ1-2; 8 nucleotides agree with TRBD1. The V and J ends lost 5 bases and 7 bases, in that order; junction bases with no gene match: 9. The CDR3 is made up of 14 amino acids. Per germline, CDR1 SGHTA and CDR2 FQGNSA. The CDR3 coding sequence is TGTGCCAGCAGCCCGCCCTCGACAGGGGCTGGCTACACCTTC. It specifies CASSPPSTGAGYTF.

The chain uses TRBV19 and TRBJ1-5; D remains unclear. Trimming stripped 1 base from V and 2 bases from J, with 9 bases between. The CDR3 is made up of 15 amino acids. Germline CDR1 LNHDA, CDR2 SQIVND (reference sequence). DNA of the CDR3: TGTGCCAGTAGTATAGGCAGTTGGGGCAATCAGCCCCAGCATTTT. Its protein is CASSIGSWGNQPQHF.

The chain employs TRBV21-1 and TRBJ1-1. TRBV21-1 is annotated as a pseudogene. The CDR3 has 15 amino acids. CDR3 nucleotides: TGTGCCAGCAGCAATAAAAAGGCGAGGCACACTGAAGCTTTCTTT. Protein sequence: CASSNKKARHTEAFF.

The CDR3 reads CASRVQGAQTEAFF. As DNA, the CDR3 is TGTGCCAGCAGGGTACAGGGGGCGCAAACTGAAGCTTTCTTT. The V call is TRBV14, the J call TRBJ1-1; 9 bases are a match to TRBD1. This CDR3 contains 14 residues. Germline V gene data show CDR1 as SGHDN and CDR2 as FVKESK. V shed 6 bases, J shed 5 bases, and the junction held 7 bases outside the gene matches.

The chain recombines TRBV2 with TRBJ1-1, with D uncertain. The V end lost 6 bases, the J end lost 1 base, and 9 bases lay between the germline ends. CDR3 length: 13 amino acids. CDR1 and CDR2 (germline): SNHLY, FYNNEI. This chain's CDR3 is CASRTRGNTEAFF. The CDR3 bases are TGTGCCAGCAGGACACGCGGGAACACTGAAGCTTTCTTT. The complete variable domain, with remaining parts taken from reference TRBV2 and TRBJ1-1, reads EPEVTQTPSHQVTQMGQEVILRCVPISNHLYFYWYRQILGQKVEFLVSFYNNEISEKSEIFDDQFSVERPDGSNFTLKIRSTKLEDSAMYFCASRTRGNTEAFFGQGTRLTVV.

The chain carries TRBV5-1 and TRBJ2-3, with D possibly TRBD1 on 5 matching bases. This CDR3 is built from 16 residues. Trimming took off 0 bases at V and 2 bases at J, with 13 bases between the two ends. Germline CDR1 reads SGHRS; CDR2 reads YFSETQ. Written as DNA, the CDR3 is TGCGCCAGCAGCTTGGCCGGTGGGGCGAACACAGATACGCAGTATTTT. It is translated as CASSLAGGANTDTQYF.

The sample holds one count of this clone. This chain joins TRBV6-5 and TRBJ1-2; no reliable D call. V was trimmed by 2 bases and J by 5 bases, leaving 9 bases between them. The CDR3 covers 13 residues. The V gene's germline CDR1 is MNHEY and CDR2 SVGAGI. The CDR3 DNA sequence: TGTGCCAGCAGTTACGAGGGAAAGTATGGCTACACCTTC. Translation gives CASSYEGKYGYTF.

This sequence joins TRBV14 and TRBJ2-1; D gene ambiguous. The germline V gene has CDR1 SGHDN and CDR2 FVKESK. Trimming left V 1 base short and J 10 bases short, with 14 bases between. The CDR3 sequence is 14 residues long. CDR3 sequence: CASSQVRLLEEQFF. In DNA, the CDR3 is TGTGCCAGCAGCCAAGTTCGCCTCCTCGAGGAGCAGTTCTTC.